Sequencing of this T cell receptor beta chain was carried out in a study of cytomegalovirus exposure and HLA in healthy donors. CDR3 length equals 18 residues. Trimming took 0 bases from V and 4 from J, leaving 18 bases between them. Germline CDR1 SGHAT, CDR2 FQNNGV. Note on this clone: Its specificity is not known.

General observations from the study: Later examination showed HLA-associated TCR beta chains had greater clonal expansion than equally common others.

The PCR contained 60 Vbeta and 13 Jbeta primers. Some clones are missing from TCRdb's copy, which holds only in-frame ones; the method was immunoSEQ multiplex PCR. The sample contains under 85,000 clones, roughly 74% of which appear only once. Sequencing input: PBMCs. The TCR originated in a young woman in good health and CMV-seropositive. The gene calls are TRBV11-2 and TRBJ2-2; tentatively, D is TRBD1 (6 bases). The chain's CDR3 is CASSLDLDSRASTGELFF. The CDR3 nucleotides read TGTGCCAGCAGCTTAGATCTGGACAGCCGGGCGTCCACCGGGGAGCTGTTTTTT.